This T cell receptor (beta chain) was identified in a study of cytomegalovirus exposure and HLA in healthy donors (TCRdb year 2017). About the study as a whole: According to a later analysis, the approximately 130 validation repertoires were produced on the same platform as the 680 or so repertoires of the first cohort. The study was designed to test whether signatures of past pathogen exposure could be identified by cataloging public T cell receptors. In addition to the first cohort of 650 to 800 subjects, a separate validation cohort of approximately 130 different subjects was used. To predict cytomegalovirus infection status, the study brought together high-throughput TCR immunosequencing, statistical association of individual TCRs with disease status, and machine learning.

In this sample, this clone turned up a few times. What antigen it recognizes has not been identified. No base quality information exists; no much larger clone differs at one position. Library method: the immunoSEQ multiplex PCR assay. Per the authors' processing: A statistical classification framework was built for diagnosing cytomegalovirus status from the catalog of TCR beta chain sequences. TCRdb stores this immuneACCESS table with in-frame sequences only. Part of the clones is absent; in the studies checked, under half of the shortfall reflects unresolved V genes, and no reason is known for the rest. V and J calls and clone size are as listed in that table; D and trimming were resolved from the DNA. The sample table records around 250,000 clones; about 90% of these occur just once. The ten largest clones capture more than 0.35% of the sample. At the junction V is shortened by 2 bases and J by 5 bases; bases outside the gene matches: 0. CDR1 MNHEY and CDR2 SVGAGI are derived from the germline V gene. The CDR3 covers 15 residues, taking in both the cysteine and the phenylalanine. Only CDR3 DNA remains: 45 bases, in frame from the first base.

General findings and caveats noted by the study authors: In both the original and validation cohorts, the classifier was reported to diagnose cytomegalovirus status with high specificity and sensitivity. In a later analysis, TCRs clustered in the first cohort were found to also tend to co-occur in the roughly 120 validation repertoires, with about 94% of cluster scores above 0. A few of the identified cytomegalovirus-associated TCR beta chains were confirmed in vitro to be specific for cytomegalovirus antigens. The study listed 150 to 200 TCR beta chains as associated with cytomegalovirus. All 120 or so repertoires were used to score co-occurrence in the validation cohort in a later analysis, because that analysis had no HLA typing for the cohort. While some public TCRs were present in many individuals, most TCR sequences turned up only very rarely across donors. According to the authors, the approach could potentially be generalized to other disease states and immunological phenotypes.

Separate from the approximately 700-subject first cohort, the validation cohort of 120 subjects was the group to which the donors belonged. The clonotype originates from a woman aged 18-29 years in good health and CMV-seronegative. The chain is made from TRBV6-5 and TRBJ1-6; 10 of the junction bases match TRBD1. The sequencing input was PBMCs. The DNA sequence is TGTGCCAGCAGTTACGGGACAGGGGATAATTCACCCCTCCACTTT. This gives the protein CASSYGTGDNSPLHF.